This is a list of T cell receptor beta chains from one sample in a study of blood T cell repertoires in COVID-19. Sequenced by immunoSEQ multiplex PCR; TCRdb stores in-frame clones only, minus some. The sample consists of hundreds of thousands of clones, around 89% of them appearing once. The sample comprised peripheral blood. These receptors all come from a woman aged 55 to 70 with acute or convalescent COVID-19. Both conserved end residues are part of each CDR3. Some rows mark clone size as missing; the rest say once, few, many or name a class of expanded clone.

clone size	V gene	CDR3 protein
.	TRBV5-1	CASSKTLAGGYEQYF
.	TRBV6-5	CASSLVEGAADTQYF
.	TRBV28	CASRSTLLSSYEQYF
few	TRBV6-5	CASSYSGLAANEQFF
.	TRBV5-1	CASSLGDNYGYTF
.	TRBV7-9	CASSSPGQGVSTNEKLFF
.	TRBV18	CASSPLRDREGTDTQYF
.	TRBV10-3	CAISGADLSGYTF
.	TRBV3-1/TRBV3-2	CASSLRTEAKPQHF
.	TRBV24-1	CATSAAGAHEQYF
.	TRBV6-5	CASYSGGASKTQYF
.	TRBV24-1	CATSAGTSGSAYNEQFF
few	TRBV28	CASSPGVYGYTF
.	TRBV30	CAWVPTSGPRRFF
.	TRBV7-9	CASSLAAGVVSGANVLTF
.	TRBV4-3	CASSQDEAVSGELFF
.	TRBV6-5	CASSYILETRMGKLFF
.	TRBV4-2	CASSQRTSGGSGELFF